Listed below are T cell receptor beta chains from one sample, sequenced in a study of tumor and adjacent non-tumor tissue in lung cancer. Via MiXCR, TCRdb re-called the multiplex PCR reads, giving one row per CDR3 protein. Among some 200,000 distinct CDR3 sequences, approximately 74% were seen once, and the ten largest hold 20% to 25%. Sequencing was done on a sample of lung tumor tissue. Receptors originate from a man between 60 and 75 years old with non-small cell lung cancer. CDR3s include the opening cysteine and the closing phenylalanine or tryptophan. Each record gives: clone size, J gene, V gene, D gene, CDR3 protein, CDR3 DNA. The D gene is left open where the match is weak. Where a row states a size, it is once, few, many or the class of an expanded clone; other rows omit it.

clone_size: few
j_call: TRBJ2-5
v_call: TRBV20-1
d_call: TRBD1
cdr3_aa: CSVRDGSRDRKETQYF
cdr3_nt: TGCAGTGTTAGAGATGGCAGCAGGGACAGGAAAGAGACCCAGTATTTC

clone_size: NA
j_call: TRBJ2-2
v_call: TRBV11-2
d_call: NA
cdr3_aa: CASSLGRGGTGELFF
cdr3_nt: TGTGCCAGCAGCTTAGGGCGAGGAGGGACCGGGGAGCTGTTTTTT

clone_size: NA
j_call: TRBJ1-5
v_call: TRBV20-1
d_call: NA
cdr3_aa: CSAREGRDNQPQHF
cdr3_nt: TGCAGTGCTAGAGAGGGGCGGGATAATCAGCCCCAGCATTTT

clone_size: NA
j_call: TRBJ1-1
v_call: TRBV11-3
d_call: NA
cdr3_aa: CASSPGQLKTEAFF
cdr3_nt: TGTGCCAGCAGCCCGGGACAACTGAAAACTGAAGCTTTCTTT

clone_size: NA
j_call: TRBJ1-2
v_call: TRBV11-2
d_call: TRBD1
cdr3_aa: CASRPTGDYGYTF
cdr3_nt: TGTGCCAGCCGCCCGACAGGGGACTATGGTTACACCTTC

clone_size: NA
j_call: TRBJ1-6
v_call: TRBV20-1
d_call: NA
cdr3_aa: CSAEKGPGGSPLHF
cdr3_nt: TGCAGTGCTGAGAAGGGGCCCGGGGGGTCACCCCTCCACTTT

clone_size: NA
j_call: TRBJ2-3
v_call: TRBV20-1
d_call: TRBD1
cdr3_aa: CSVHESGTDTRYF
cdr3_nt: TGCAGTGTTCATGAGTCTGGGACAGATACGCGGTATTTT

clone_size: few
j_call: TRBJ1-2
v_call: TRBV6-1
d_call: NA
cdr3_aa: CASSGDRSSNYGYTF
cdr3_nt: TGTGCCAGCAGTGGAGACAGGTCCTCTAACTATGGCTACACCTTC

clone_size: NA
j_call: TRBJ1-2
v_call: TRBV20-1
d_call: TRBD1
cdr3_aa: CSTRRGDRLRSYGYTF
cdr3_nt: TGCAGTACTAGACGGGGGGACAGGCTCCGGAGCTATGGCTACACCTTC

clone_size: NA
j_call: TRBJ2-7
v_call: TRBV20-1
d_call: NA
cdr3_aa: CSAVAGGSPYEHYF
cdr3_nt: NA

clone_size: NA
j_call: TRBJ1-1
v_call: TRBV5-4
d_call: NA
cdr3_aa: CASSLWGLVGTEAFF
cdr3_nt: TGTGCCAGCAGCCTATGGGGCTTAGTAGGAACTGAAGCTTTCTTT

clone_size: many
j_call: TRBJ2-7
v_call: TRBV5-5
d_call: TRBD1
cdr3_aa: CASSPNWDRAYEQYF
cdr3_nt: TGTGCCAGCAGCCCAAACTGGGACAGAGCCTACGAGCAGTACTTC

clone_size: NA
j_call: TRBJ2-1
v_call: TRBV20-1
d_call: TRBD2
cdr3_aa: CSDMISGGRQFF
cdr3_nt: TGCAGTGATATGATTTCGGGGGGGCGGCAGTTCTTC

clone_size: NA
j_call: TRBJ2-7
v_call: TRBV7-8
d_call: NA
cdr3_aa: CASRPDRTPREQYF
cdr3_nt: TGTGCCAGCAGACCTGACAGGACGCCTCGGGAGCAGTACTTC

clone_size: NA
j_call: TRBJ2-2
v_call: TRBV30
d_call: TRBD1
cdr3_aa: CAFLPGQGTNAGELFF
cdr3_nt: TGTGCCTTTTTACCGGGACAGGGGACGAACGCCGGGGAGCTGTTTTTT

clone_size: NA
j_call: TRBJ2-2
v_call: TRBV4-1
d_call: TRBD2
cdr3_aa: CASSKAGGHNTGELFF
cdr3_nt: TGCGCCAGCAGCAAAGCGGGGGGCCACAACACCGGGGAGCTGTTTTTT

clone_size: NA
j_call: TRBJ2-7
v_call: TRBV7-2
d_call: NA
cdr3_aa: CASSLAGTNSYEQYF
cdr3_nt: TGTGCCAGCAGCTTGGCCGGGACCAACTCCTACGAGCAGTACTTC

clone_size: NA
j_call: TRBJ1-6
v_call: TRBV28
d_call: NA
cdr3_aa: CSSSRDGTNSPLHF
cdr3_nt: TGTTCCAGCAGCCGTGACGGTACCAATTCACCCCTCCACTTT

clone_size: NA
j_call: TRBJ2-7
v_call: TRBV20-1
d_call: TRBD1
cdr3_aa: CSGAAGDRGLIEQYF
cdr3_nt: TGCAGTGGTGCCGCCGGGGACAGGGGGCTCATCGAGCAGTACTTC

clone_size: many
j_call: TRBJ2-2
v_call: TRBV20-1
d_call: NA
cdr3_aa: CSARDGRRTNTGELFF
cdr3_nt: TGCAGTGCTAGAGATGGACGCCGGACGAACACCGGGGAGCTGTTTTTT

clone_size: NA
j_call: TRBJ2-5
v_call: TRBV6-2/TRBV6-3
d_call: TRBD2
cdr3_aa: CASSKPLAGKRETQYF
cdr3_nt: TGTGCCAGCAGTAAGCCGCTAGCGGGAAAACGGGAGACCCAGTACTTC

clone_size: NA
j_call: TRBJ1-4
v_call: TRBV6-1
d_call: NA
cdr3_aa: CANSALPGPSSEKLFF
cdr3_nt: TGTGCCAATAGTGCCCTACCGGGACCTTCCTCCGAAAAACTGTTTTTT

clone_size: NA
j_call: TRBJ2-3
v_call: TRBV7-9
d_call: NA
cdr3_aa: CASNPSTDTQYF
cdr3_nt: TGTGCCAGCAACCCGAGCACAGATACACAGTATTTT

clone_size: NA
j_call: TRBJ2-5
v_call: TRBV11-2
d_call: NA
cdr3_aa: CASSSTMGRPKETQYF
cdr3_nt: TGTGCCAGTAGCTCCACGATGGGGAGGCCAAAGGAGACCCAGTACTTC

clone_size: many
j_call: TRBJ1-6
v_call: TRBV11-2
d_call: NA
cdr3_aa: CASSSQSNSPLHF
cdr3_nt: TGTGCCAGCAGCTCCCAGTCTAATTCACCCCTCCACTTT

clone_size: few
j_call: TRBJ2-7
v_call: TRBV20-1
d_call: NA
cdr3_aa: CSATGEGDEQYF
cdr3_nt: TGCAGTGCTACGGGGGAAGGGGACGAGCAGTACTTC